These 29 T cell receptor beta chains originate from one sample sequenced in a study of T cells in localized non-small cell lung cancer. Generated by immunoSEQ multiplex PCR, the TCRdb table keeps only in-frame clones and is missing some. The sample records tens of thousands of clones, about nine tenths being singletons. The sequencing used peripheral blood, collected before any cancer treatment. The receptors originated from a male donor at least 60 years old with stage III squamous cell lung carcinoma.

This sequence joins TRBV6-5 and TRBJ1-3; D is ambiguous. CDR1 and CDR2 (germline): MNHEY, SVGAGI. The CDR3 contains 13 residues. V was shortened by 0 bases and J by 0 bases, with 0 bases between the two germline ends. The CDR3 DNA reads as TGTGCCAGCAGTTACTCCTCTGGAAACACCATATATTTT. It specifies CASSYSSGNTIYF.

This sequence joins TRBV5-1 and TRBJ2-1, with 8 bases lining up with TRBD2. The germline gives CDR1 SGHRS, CDR2 YFSETQ. J lost 4 bases, V lost 0 bases, and 6 bases had no gene match. The CDR3 is 16 amino acids. CDR3 loop: CASSLESGGGYNEQFF. In nucleotides, the CDR3 is TGCGCCAGCAGCTTGGAAAGCGGGGGAGGGTACAATGAGCAGTTCTTC.

This chain links TRBV28 with TRBJ1-2, with D unclear. This CDR3 is 11 amino acids long. Germline V gives CDR1 MDHEN, CDR2 SYDVKM. The V and J ends lost 10 bases and 8 bases respectively, with 14 bases between them. In nucleotides, the CDR3 is TGTGCCATTCCCTTTTTCGGGGGCTACACCTTC. This translates into CAIPFFGGYTF.

The V and J genes are TRBV27 and TRBJ1-2, with TRBD1 matching over 7 bases. Trimming at V came to 3 bases and at J to 7 bases, leaving 8 bases not matched to a gene. The CDR3 loop spans 14 amino acids. Germline lookup yields CDR1 MNHEY and CDR2 SMNVEV (reference sequence). The CDR3: CASSFGTAFSGYTF. The CDR3 DNA sequence: TGTGCCAGCAGTTTCGGGACAGCTTTCTCTGGCTACACCTTC.

This chain uses TRBV7-8 with TRBJ1-2; TRBD1 is a possible D gene (5 bases). The germline CDR1 and CDR2 sequences are SGHVS and FQNEAQ. With 4 bases removed from V and 8 bases from J, the gap between germline ends came to 26 bases. This CDR3 is 17 amino acids long. CDR3 loop: CASSSVESLRDRVGYTF. CDR3 DNA: TGTGCCAGCAGCTCCGTCGAATCGCTCCGGGACCGAGTAGGCTACACCTTC.

The chain couples TRBV5-1 to TRBJ2-7; 8 bases are a match to TRBD1. CDR1 SGHRS and CDR2 YFSETQ come from the germline V gene. The CDR3 length is 13 residues. V shed 7 bases and J 3 bases; nucleotides not matched to a gene: 6. The CDR3 loop is CASGETGDYEQYF. CDR3 nucleotides: TGCGCCAGCGGCGAGACAGGGGACTACGAGCAGTACTTC.

This clone appeared once. This chain uses TRBV5-1 with TRBJ2-1, with 7 positions matching TRBD2. V lost 4 bases, J lost 10 bases, and 11 bases stayed unmatched. The CDR3 is 14 amino acids. CDR1 is SGHRS and CDR2 is YFSETQ in the germline V gene. The CDR3 DNA reads as TGCGCCAGCAGCCCCCAAACTAGCGCTGACGAGCAGTTCTTC. This codes for CASSPQTSADEQFF.

V is TRBV15 and J is TRBJ1-5; the match to TRBD1 covers 10 bases. V lost 5 bases to trimming and J lost 2 bases; unmatched junction nucleotides: 9. The germline V gene has CDR1 LNHNV and CDR2 YYDKDF (reference sequence). The length of the CDR3 is 17 residues. The CDR3 bases are TGTGCCACCAGCCCCCGTGGGACAGGGGAGGGCAATCAGCCCCAGCATTTT. Translation: CATSPRGTGEGNQPQHF.

This clone showed up just once. The rearrangement links TRBV6-5 to TRBJ1-1; 8 bases line up with TRBD1. In germline, CDR1 is MNHEY, CDR2 SVGAGI. V lost 6 bases to trimming and J lost 3 bases; unmatched junction nucleotides: 3. The CDR3 loop spans 13 amino acids. CDR3 sequence (DNA): TGTGCCAGCAGCCCGACAGGGGACACTGAAGCTTTCTTT. It translates to CASSPTGDTEAFF.

The rearrangement joins TRBV28 to TRBJ2-3, with 7 nucleotides matching TRBD2. Unmatched junction bases numbered 10, after V lost 6 bases and J lost 1 base. This CDR3 is built from 16 residues. Looked up from germline, CDR1 is MDHEN and CDR2 is SYDVKM. The CDR3 region has the DNA TGTGCCAGCAGCCCAGCATCTAGCGGCCGCACAGATACGCAGTATTTT. The encoded protein is CASSPASSGRTDTQYF.

There are a few counts of this clone. This rearrangement joins TRBV5-1 to TRBJ2-7; 8 bases match TRBD1. CDR3 length: 16 residues. Germline V gene data show CDR1 as SGHRS and CDR2 as YFSETQ. V gave up 6 bases and J gave up 0 bases; unmatched junction bases: 11. The CDR3 DNA reads TGCGCCAGCAAAGGGACTCCCGGGACAGGCTCCTACGAGCAGTACTTC. Translated: CASKGTPGTGSYEQYF.

This clone occurred a few times. The CDR3 sequence is CAWSVQGNQPQHF. The CDR3 nucleotides are TGTGCCTGGAGTGTACAGGGCAATCAGCCCCAGCATTTT. This chain joins TRBV30 and TRBJ1-5, with D possibly matching TRBD1 (5 bases). Germline assignment: CDR1 GTSNPN and CDR2 SVGIG (reference sequence). V lost 0 bases, J lost 2 bases, and 5 bases lay in between. The CDR3 contains 13 residues.

V is TRBV25-1 and J is TRBJ1-4, with D possibly TRBD1 on 6 matching bases. V shed 3 bases and J shed 2 bases, with 7 bases lying between them. The CDR3 length is 14 residues. The germline V gene has CDR1 MGHDK and CDR2 SYGVNS. The CDR3 bases are TGTGCCAGCAGTGAGGGGGGCACTAATGAAAAACTGTTTTTT. Encoded protein: CASSEGGTNEKLFF.

The gene calls are TRBV18 and TRBJ2-6, with no clear D. V was pared by 1 base and J by 0 bases, with 4 bases between. The CDR3 is 15 amino acids. Germline V lookup: CDR1 KGHSH, CDR2 LQKENI. The chain's CDR3 is CASSPRSSGANVLTF. The CDR3 DNA follows: TGTGCCAGCTCACCACGGAGCTCTGGGGCCAACGTCCTGACTTTC.

This chain joins TRBV5-6 and TRBJ1-2; D not resolved. Germline CDR1 and CDR2: SGHDT and YYEEEE. CDR3 length equals 13 residues. The V end lost 5 bases, the J end lost 9 bases, and 17 bases lay between the germline ends. The CDR3 coding sequence is TGTGCCAGCAGTCCCGGTCTCCAGAGGAGCTACACCTTC. Encoded protein: CASSPGLQRSYTF.

This clone was counted a single time. The chain is built from TRBV30 and TRBJ1-4, with D maybe TRBD1 (5 bases). This CDR3 is 15 amino acids long. Germline CDR1 reads GTSNPN; CDR2 reads SVGIG (reference sequence). V dropped 2 bases and J dropped 5 bases, with 15 bases sitting between them. The CDR3 DNA is TGTGCCTGGAGTACTTCCGGGACGGCAAATGAAAAACTGTTTTTT. It specifies CAWSTSGTANEKLFF.

The sample holds a few counts of this clone. The chain uses TRBV4-1 and TRBJ2-1; D remains unclear. Germline V gene lookup returns CDR1 MGHRA and CDR2 YSYEKL. V dropped 1 base and J dropped 12 bases, with 13 bases sitting between them. The CDR3 runs 13 residues. The CDR3 region has the DNA TGCGCCAGCAGCCAAGGGATGTTTTCGGGGCAGTTCTTC. Its protein product is CASSQGMFSGQFF.

This sequence joins TRBV5-4 and TRBJ2-5; 9 nucleotides match TRBD1. The end of the DNA is better explained by TRBJ2-7, so the J call may be wrong. Germline CDR1 is SGHNT and CDR2 is YYREEE (reference sequence). The CDR3 is 14 amino acids. The CDR3 here is CASSSDRGGYEQYF. In DNA, the CDR3 is TGTGCCAGCAGCTCGGACAGGGGAGGCTACGAGCAGTACTTC.

The chain recombines TRBV4-1 with TRBJ1-5; no definite D call. This CDR3 region has 13 residues. The germline CDR1 and CDR2 sequences are MGHRA and YSYEKL. The V and J ends lost 2 bases and 9 bases respectively, with 11 bases between them. In DNA form, the CDR3 reads TGCGCCAGCAGCCAACGGATTTCGAGGCCCCAGCATTTT. Its protein product is CASSQRISRPQHF.

This CDR3 is CASSLDSRNTEAFF. The CDR3 DNA reads as TGCGCCAGCAGCCTGGACAGCCGGAACACTGAAGCTTTCTTT. V is TRBV5-1 and J is TRBJ1-1, with TRBD1 as a possible D gene (6 bases). Looked up from germline, CDR1 is SGHRS and CDR2 is YFSETQ. Trimming removed 4 bases from V and 1 base from J, with 11 bases in between. CDR3 length: 14 residues. The complete variable domain, with remaining parts taken from reference TRBV5-1 and TRBJ1-1, reads KAGVTQTPRYLIKTRGQQVTLSCSPISGHRSVSWYQQTPGQGLQFLFEYFSETQRNKGNFPGRFSGRQFSNSRSEMNVSTLELGDSALYLCASSLDSRNTEAFFGQGTRLTVV.

The V gene is TRBV2, the J gene TRBJ2-1; 11 positions match TRBD1. Trimming at V came to 6 bases and at J to 6 bases, leaving 10 bases not matched to a gene. This CDR3 contains 16 residues. Germline V gene data show CDR1 as SNHLY and CDR2 as FYNNEI. The DNA of the CDR3 is TGTGCCAGCAGGGACTGGGGGACAGGGGGTGGCAATGAGCAGTTCTTC. This encodes CASRDWGTGGGNEQFF.

The CDR3 sequence: CASSSDRDRRTPTF. CDR3 nucleotides: TGTGCCAGCAGCTCCGATAGGGACAGGCGGACTCCCACCTTC. The chain joins TRBV7-9 to TRBJ1-2; 8 bases are shared with TRBD1. Trimming took 4 bases from V and 13 from J; bases not matched to a gene: 14. This CDR3 has 14 residues. In germline, CDR1 is SEHNR, CDR2 FQNEAQ (reference sequence).

The CDR3 DNA reads TGTGCCAGTGGGAGAGGTAGGTATACTGAAGCTTTCTTT. Its translation: CASGRGRYTEAFF. V usage is TRBV19 and J usage is TRBJ1-1; D gene uncertain. V gave up 8 bases and J gave up 5 bases, with 15 bases separating them. The germline CDR1 and CDR2 sequences are LNHDA and SQIVND (reference sequence). The CDR3 totals 13 residues.

The V call is TRBV2, the J call TRBJ2-3, with 11 bases identical to TRBD1. The CDR3 extends over 15 amino acids. Germline CDR1 SNHLY, CDR2 FYNNEI. Trimming cost V 8 bases and J 3 bases; bases outside gene matches: 7. The CDR3 nucleotides are TGTGCCAGCGGAGGGACAGGGGGGCTAACAGATACGCAGTATTTT. Protein product: CASGGTGGLTDTQYF. The entire variable domain, with the rest obtained from reference TRBV2 and TRBJ2-3, is as follows: EPEVTQTPSHQVTQMGQEVILRCVPISNHLYFYWYRQILGQKVEFLVSFYNNEISEKSEIFDDQFSVERPDGSNFTLKIRSTKLEDSAMYFCASGGTGGLTDTQYFGPGTRLTVL.

This clone appeared once. The chain uses TRBV5-1 and TRBJ1-4; TRBD1 matches 10 bases. The CDR3 is 14 amino acids. CDR1 is SGHRS and CDR2 is YFSETQ in the germline V gene. J was trimmed by 6 bases and V by 4 bases; bases with no gene match: 3. The CDR3 DNA is TGCGCCAGCAGCCCGGGACAGGGGCATGAAAAACTGTTTTTT. This sequence encodes CASSPGQGHEKLFF.

The J gene is TRBJ2-1, the V gene TRBV13, with D tentatively TRBD1 (6 bases). Germline CDR1 PRHDT, CDR2 FYEKMQ (reference sequence). The V end lost 4 bases, the J end lost 6 bases, and 16 bases lay between the germline ends. This CDR3 has 15 amino acids. CDR3 sequence (DNA): TGTGCCAGCAGCTCCCTTTGGACAGTGGGCAATGAGCAGTTCTTC. This sequence encodes CASSSLWTVGNEQFF.

This sequence joins TRBV27 and TRBJ2-4, with a possible D match to TRBD1 (5 bases). Germline CDR1 is MNHEY and CDR2 is SMNVEV (reference sequence). CDR3 length equals 15 residues. Deletions cut 2 bases from V and 6 bases from J, with 14 bases between. CDR3 sequence: CASSLLQGGRNIQYF. The CDR3 nucleotides read TGTGCCAGCAGTTTACTGCAGGGCGGTCGAAACATTCAGTACTTC.

The chain recombines TRBV7-7 with TRBJ2-3; D is ambiguous. V lost 1 base and J 5 bases, leaving 7 bases between the germline ends. CDR1 is SSHAT and CDR2 is FNYEAQ in the germline V gene (reference sequence). This CDR3 is built from 13 residues. This CDR3 reads CASSLGFLDTQYF. The DNA of the CDR3 is TGTGCCAGCAGCTTAGGTTTCTTAGATACGCAGTATTTT.

V and J are TRBV7-9 and TRBJ1-2; D not certain. The ends were cut back, 4 bases at V and 4 bases at J, with 7 bases in the middle. This CDR3 has 12 amino acids. Germline loops: CDR1 SEHNR, CDR2 FQNEAQ (reference sequence). The CDR3 nucleotides are TGTGCCAGCAGCTCCGCCGTCTATGGCTACACCTTC. Amino acid sequence: CASSSAVYGYTF.